The 2 T cell receptor beta chains given below trace back to one sample, sequenced in a study of blood T cell repertoires in COVID-19. The assay was immunoSEQ multiplex PCR, and TCRdb's table has in-frame clones only and misses some. The sample holds 100,000 or so clones; around 81% are singletons and the top ten take under 40%. Sequencing was done on a sample of peripheral blood. These receptor sequences come from a man aged 80 or over with acute or convalescent COVID-19.

The chain uses TRBV7-9 and TRBJ1-4, with TRBD1 as a possible D gene (5 bases). This CDR3 is 16 amino acids long. Looked up from germline, CDR1 is SEHNR and CDR2 is FQNEAQ (reference sequence). With 2 bases removed from V and 3 bases from J, the gap between germline ends came to 13 bases. The CDR3 spells CASSLSAGGSNEKLFF. CDR3 sequence (DNA): TGTGCCAGCAGCTTAAGCGCGGGGGGTTCTAATGAAAAACTGTTTTTT.

The chain combines TRBV4-2 with TRBJ2-7, with 8 bases fitting TRBD1. CDR3 length: 16 residues. CDR1 and CDR2 from the germline V gene are LGHNA and YNFKEQ. After removal of 0 bases from V and 3 bases from J, the junction contained 7 bases not matched to a gene. CDR3 DNA sequence: TGTGCCAGCAGCCAAGATCTTACAGGGGGGTTCTACGAGCAGTACTTC. Translation: CASSQDLTGGFYEQYF.